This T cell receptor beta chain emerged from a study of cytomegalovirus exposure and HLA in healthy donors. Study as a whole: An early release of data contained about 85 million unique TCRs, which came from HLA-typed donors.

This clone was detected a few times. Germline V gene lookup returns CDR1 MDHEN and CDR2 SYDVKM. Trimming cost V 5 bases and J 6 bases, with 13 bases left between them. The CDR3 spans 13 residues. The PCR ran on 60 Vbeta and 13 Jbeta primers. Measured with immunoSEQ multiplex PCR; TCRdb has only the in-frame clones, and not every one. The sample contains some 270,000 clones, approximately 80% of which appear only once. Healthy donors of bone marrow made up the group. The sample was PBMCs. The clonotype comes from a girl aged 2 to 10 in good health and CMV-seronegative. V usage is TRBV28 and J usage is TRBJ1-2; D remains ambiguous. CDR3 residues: CASSRYATDGYTF. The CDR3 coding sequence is TGTGCCAGCAGTCGCTACGCCACTGATGGCTACACCTTC.